Shown below are 24 T cell receptor beta chains from a single sample sequenced in a study of cytomegalovirus exposure and HLA in healthy donors. TCRdb keeps only in-frame clones here, not all; method: immunoSEQ multiplex PCR. The sample shows some 120,000 clones, around 86% of them seen only once. The specimen sequenced was PBMCs. The origin of the receptors is a woman aged 18-29 years in good health and CMV-seronegative.

The gene calls are TRBV5-6 and TRBJ2-7; the D gene is possibly TRBD2 (5 bases). The ends were cut back, 2 bases at V and 5 bases at J, with 5 bases in the middle. CDR3 length: 11 residues. The germline gives CDR1 SGHDT, CDR2 YYEEEE. CDR3 bases: TGTGCCAGCAGCTTTAGCGACGAGCAGTACTTC. It translates to CASSFSDEQYF.

This chain connects TRBV28 to TRBJ2-3, with TRBD2 matching 8 bases. V lost 5 bases to trimming and J lost 0 bases; unmatched junction nucleotides: 10. The CDR3 sequence is 17 residues long. Looked up from germline, CDR1 is MDHEN and CDR2 is SYDVKM. This chain's CDR3 is CASSPVIAGTSTDTQYF. CDR3 DNA: TGTGCCAGCAGTCCCGTCATAGCGGGAACCAGCACAGATACGCAGTATTTT.

The V gene is TRBV4-1, the J gene TRBJ2-7; 8 positions agree with TRBD1. From germline, CDR1 is MGHRA and CDR2 YSYEKL. This CDR3 spans 16 amino acids. With 3 bases clipped from V and 2 bases from J, the junction kept 9 bases outside the gene matches. The CDR3 reads CASSHPLQGAAYEQYF. Written as DNA, the CDR3 is TGCGCCAGCAGCCACCCCCTCCAGGGGGCGGCCTACGAGCAGTACTTC.

This sequence joins TRBV6-4 and TRBJ2-7; a possible D gene is TRBD2 (5 bases). Germline V lookup: CDR1 MRHNA, CDR2 SNTAGT. With 7 bases removed from V and 8 bases from J, the gap between germline ends came to 21 bases. The CDR3 length is 14 residues. The CDR3 spells CASNPGKGTYQQYF. The CDR3 bases are TGTGCCAGCAACCCCGGGAAGGGAACTTATCAGCAGTACTTC.

The CDR3 DNA reads TGTGCCAGCAGCCCGACTGGCGGGAGGTACAATGAGCAGTTCTTC. Amino acid sequence: CASSPTGGRYNEQFF. The chain has TRBV7-6 and TRBJ2-1; 8 bases align to TRBD2. V shed 5 bases and J 4 bases; nucleotides not matched to a gene: 7. This CDR3 has 15 amino acids. Germline V gives CDR1 SGHVS, CDR2 FNYEAQ. Variable domain in full (rest from reference TRBV7-6 and TRBJ2-1): GAGVSQSPRYKVTKRGQDVALRCDPISGHVSLYWYRQALGQGPEFLTYFNYEAQQDKSGLPNDRFSAERPEGSISTLTIQRTEQRDSAMYRCASSPTGGRYNEQFFGPGTRLTVL.

The V gene is TRBV7-9, the J gene TRBJ2-7, with a possible D match to TRBD2 (6 bases). This CDR3 is built from 14 residues. Germline assignment: CDR1 SEHNR and CDR2 FQNEAQ (reference sequence). V gave up 0 bases and J gave up 3 bases, with 9 bases separating them. This chain's CDR3 is CASSLAGGLYEQYF. The DNA of the CDR3 is TGTGCCAGCAGCTTAGCGGGAGGTCTCTACGAGCAGTACTTC.

V usage is TRBV28 and J usage is TRBJ2-7, with D perhaps matching TRBD2 (7 bases). The CDR3 runs to 15 residues. Germline lookup yields CDR1 MDHEN and CDR2 SYDVKM. Deletions cut 11 bases from V and 2 bases from J, with 22 bases between. The CDR3 is CAVLAGAATTYEQYF. The DNA for the CDR3 is TGTGCCGTTCTCGCGGGGGCCGCCACCACCTACGAGCAGTACTTC.

The chain links TRBV12-5 to TRBJ2-2; TRBD2 is a possible D gene (6 bases). The CDR3 covers 17 residues. CDR1 LGHNT and CDR2 FRNRAP come from the germline V gene. V lost 3 bases, J lost 0 bases, and 14 bases lay in between. CDR3 amino acids: CASGFLVGTANTGELFF. The CDR3, as DNA: TGTGCTAGTGGTTTTCTCGTAGGGACTGCGAACACCGGGGAGCTGTTTTTT.

The rearrangement links TRBV5-5 to TRBJ2-4, with 7 bases matching TRBD2. V lost 4 bases to trimming and J lost 0 bases; unmatched junction nucleotides: 4. CDR1 is SGHKS, CDR2 YYEKEE, per germline (reference sequence). CDR3 length: 15 amino acids. In DNA form, the CDR3 reads TGTGCCAGCAGCAGCGGGGCCCTAGCCAAAAACATTCAGTACTTC. Translation: CASSSGALAKNIQYF.

This clone was seen a few times. The V gene is TRBV10-3, the J gene TRBJ2-7; no reliable D call. This CDR3 contains 11 residues. Germline values: CDR1 ENHRY, CDR2 SYGVKD. V was trimmed by 3 bases and J by 4 bases, leaving 4 bases between them. CDR3 DNA sequence: TGTGCCATCAGTGATCCGTACGAGCAGTACTTC. Translating it yields CAISDPYEQYF.

This clone was seen more than once but under ten times. This chain joins TRBV9 and TRBJ1-3; 8 nucleotides agree with TRBD1. This CDR3 region has 16 residues. V dropped 3 bases and J dropped 0; count of bases not matched to a gene: 5. Germline V CDR1 and CDR2: SGDLS, YYNGEE. CDR3 in DNA: TGTGCCAGCAGCGCCGGGACAGGATACTCTGGAAACACCATATATTTT. Its translation is CASSAGTGYSGNTIYF. Combining the CDR3 with reference TRBV9 and TRBJ1-3 gives the whole variable domain DSGVTQTPKHLITATGQRVTLRCSPRSGDLSVYWYQQSLDQGLQFLIQYYNGEERAKGNILERFSAQQFPDLHSELNLSSLELGDSALYFCASSAGTGYSGNTIYFGEGSWLTVV.

As regards this clone: The sample carries other DNA sequences with the same CDR3. J is TRBJ2-1 and V is TRBV11-3, with D tentatively TRBD1 (5 bases). The CDR3 spans 15 residues. V lost 1 base, J lost 7 bases, and 14 bases lay in between. Germline V CDR1 and CDR2: SGHNT, YENEEA. The CDR3 sequence: CASSLVGGAYNEQFF. In DNA form, the CDR3 reads TGTGCCAGCAGCTTAGTTGGTGGGGCGTATAATGAGCAGTTCTTC.

The CDR3 DNA sequence: TGTGCCAGCAGTTTAAGACAGGGGGGAAGTAATGAAGCTTTCTTT. As protein: CASSLRQGGSNEAFF. The rearrangement joins TRBV6-5 to TRBJ1-1; 9 bases are a match to TRBD1. V gave up 4 bases and J gave up 7 bases; unmatched junction bases: 10. CDR1 is MNHEY and CDR2 is SVGAGI in the germline V gene. The CDR3 runs to 15 residues.

The chain employs TRBV19 and TRBJ1-2; no firm D call. Germline CDR1 is LNHDA and CDR2 is SQIVND (reference sequence). V shed 0 bases and J shed 0 bases, with 5 bases lying between them. The CDR3 loop spans 14 amino acids. The CDR3 sequence: CASSIDIANYGYTF. CDR3 nucleotides: TGTGCCAGTAGTATAGATATAGCTAACTATGGCTACACCTTC. Based on the CDR3 plus reference TRBV19 and TRBJ1-2, the full variable domain is DGGITQSPKYLFRKEGQNVTLSCEQNLNHDAMYWYRQDPGQGLRLIYYSQIVNDFQKGDIAEGYSVSREKKESFPLTVTSAQKNPTAFYLCASSIDIANYGYTFGSGTRLTVV.

The rearrangement uses TRBV27 and TRBJ2-7; 7 bases fit TRBD1. Germline values: CDR1 MNHEY, CDR2 SMNVEV (reference sequence). The J segment lost 0 bases and the V segment lost 6 bases, leaving 5 bases of the junction unmatched. The CDR3 runs to 14 residues. CDR3 amino acids: CASSWTGSSYEQYF. DNA for the CDR3: TGTGCCAGCAGCTGGACAGGCAGCTCCTACGAGCAGTACTTC.

V is TRBV9 and J is TRBJ2-5; 10 bases fit TRBD1. Germline CDR1 is SGDLS and CDR2 is YYNGEE. There are 14 residues in the CDR3. V was pared by 2 bases and J by 3 bases, with 1 base of the junction left unmatched. CDR3 bases: TGTGCCAGCAGCGTGGGACAGGGGAAAGAGACCCAGTACTTC. Amino acid sequence: CASSVGQGKETQYF.

V and J are TRBV10-3 and TRBJ2-7; 8 bases agree with TRBD2. The CDR3 length is 16 residues. Germline V lookup: CDR1 ENHRY, CDR2 SYGVKD. The V and J ends lost 7 bases and 2 bases, in that order; junction bases with no gene match: 13. The CDR3 bases are TGTGCCATCACTGGTGGGGCAGCCGGGGGGGCCTACGAGCAGTACTTC. Protein: CAITGGAAGGAYEQYF.

Here the CDR3 DNA reads TGTGCCAGCAGCGTAGGAGCGGGAGTATCAGAGACCCAGTACTTC. This encodes CASSVGAGVSETQYF. J is TRBJ2-5 and V is TRBV9; 8 bases are a match to TRBD2. The CDR3 totals 15 residues. V trimming: 0 bases; J trimming: 4 bases; junction bases outside the gene matches: 5. In germline, CDR1 is SGDLS, CDR2 YYNGEE.

V is TRBV19 and J is TRBJ2-2, with a weak D call TRBD2 (6 bases). CDR3 size: 17 residues. With 5 bases removed from V and 5 bases from J, the gap between germline ends came to 21 bases. Germline loops: CDR1 LNHDA, CDR2 SQIVND (reference sequence). The CDR3: CASSLSRLGGVTGELFF. The CDR3 nucleotides read TGTGCCAGTAGTCTCTCCCGATTGGGAGGAGTGACCGGGGAGCTGTTTTTT.

This clone was seen once. The genes are TRBV28 and TRBJ1-2; possible D gene TRBD1, 6 bases. Germline V gene sequence: CDR1 MDHEN, CDR2 SYDVKM. The CDR3 is 15 amino acids. With 4 bases removed from V and 2 bases from J, the gap between germline ends came to 14 bases. The CDR3 reads CASSSLGQGNYGYTF. Written as DNA, the CDR3 is TGTGCCAGCAGTTCTCTTGGGCAGGGGAACTATGGCTACACCTTC.

The chain couples TRBV11-3 to TRBJ2-1; 11 nucleotides match TRBD2. The J segment lost 4 bases and the V segment lost 5 bases, leaving 13 bases of the junction unmatched. This CDR3 region has 18 residues. Germline CDR1 is SGHNT and CDR2 is YENEEA. CDR3 region: CASSLSQLAGGPYNEQFF. The CDR3 nucleotides read TGTGCCAGCAGCCTCTCCCAATTAGCGGGAGGGCCTTACAATGAGCAGTTCTTC.

The chain has TRBV28 and TRBJ2-7, with a possible D match to TRBD2 (5 bases). V was pared by 2 bases and J by 3 bases, with 11 bases between. The CDR3 extends over 14 amino acids. The germline gives CDR1 MDHEN, CDR2 SYDVKM. CDR3 protein: CASSLTGIYYEQYF. The CDR3 coding sequence is TGTGCCAGCAGTTTAACGGGAATATACTACGAGCAGTACTTC.

In regard to this clone: At one end, the junction sequence differs from germline, possibly due to a read error. The chain uses TRBV6-5 and TRBJ2-7; the D gene is possibly TRBD2 (6 bases). Germline CDR1 MNHEY, CDR2 SVGAGI. The CDR3 spans 13 residues. The CDR3 sequence is CASSYSEGWEPVF. The CDR3 coding sequence is TGTGCCAGCAGTTACTCGGAGGGGTGGGAACCAGTCTTC.

This clone came up once. The chain uses TRBV6-1 and TRBJ2-6, with 9 bases lining up with TRBD1. The CDR3 sequence is 17 residues long. Germline CDR1 MNHNS, CDR2 SASEGT. J was trimmed by 3 bases and V by 4 bases; bases with no gene match: 7. The CDR3 spells CASSAKQGAGGANVLTF. CDR3 coding DNA: TGTGCCAGCAGTGCGAAACAGGGGGCTGGTGGGGCCAACGTCCTGACTTTC.